The rows below give T cell receptor beta chains drawn from one sample of a study of glioma-infiltrating T cells. TCRdb reprocessed the multiplex PCR reads with MiXCR, giving one entry per CDR3 protein. Of under 200,000 distinct CDR3 sequences in the sample, roughly two fifths were seen once. Source material: glioma tissue, nonneoplastic brain tissue, or PBMCs (not recorded which). The source is a human donor with low-grade glioma or glioblastoma, undergoing nonglioma brain surgery, or in good health (not recorded which). CDR3s include the opening cysteine and the closing phenylalanine or tryptophan. A D gene is named only where the DNA matches it firmly. Some rows have no size entry. The others give once, few or many, or a class for an expanded clone.

TRBJ2-7 . . TRBV29-1 13 CSAISRGGEEQYF TGCAGCGCTATCTCGAGGGGGGGAGAGGAGCAGTACTTC
TRBJ2-3 . . TRBV11-2 15 CASSPEGARTDSQYF TGTGCCAGCAGCCCAGAGGGCGCTAGAACAGATTCGCAGTATTTT
TRBJ2-7 . few TRBV7-2 15 CASSTHGGGSYEQYF TGTGCCAGCAGCACACATGGGGGCGGCTCCTACGAGCAGTACTTC
TRBJ1-5 . many TRBV6-1 14 CASSGAGVNQPQHF TGTGCCAGCAGTGGGGCCGGGGTTAATCAGCCCCAGCATTTT
TRBJ2-3 . many TRBV24-1 13 CATSDPQLDTQYF TGTGCCACCAGTGACCCGCAACTAGATACGCAGTATTTT
TRBJ1-5 TRBD1 . TRBV19 15 CASSPTGTVDQPQHF TGTGCCAGTAGTCCTACCGGGACAGTCGATCAGCCCCAGCATTTT
TRBJ2-1 . many TRBV6-1 14 CASSSQGVVYEQFF TGTGCCAGCAGTTCCCAGGGAGTTGTTTATGAGCAGTTCTTC
TRBJ1-1 . many TRBV20-1 13 CSARENMNTEAFF TGCAGTGCTCGGGAAAACATGAACACTGAAGCTTTCTTT
TRBJ1-1 . . TRBV4-1 13 CASGTSMNTEAFF TGCGCCAGTGGGACAAGTATGAACACTGAAGCTTTCTTT
TRBJ1-1 TRBD1 . TRBV19 13 CASSYQGATEAFF TGTGCCAGTAGTTACCAGGGGGCCACTGAAGCTTTCTTT